A selection of T cell receptor beta chains follows, all from one sample in a study of control samples from healthy donors and cancer patients. Repertoires were generated with immunoSEQ multiplex PCR, while TCRdb's copy carries only in-frame clones and drops some. In the table there are about 14,000 clones, around three quarters of which are singletons. The specimen was formalin-fixed, paraffin-embedded tissue. Every receptor here comes from a female donor with lung cancer. The CDR3 runs from the conserved cysteine through the conserved F or W. Each record gives: clone size, D gene, J gene, V gene, CDR3 length, CDR3 protein, CDR3 DNA. The D gene is left open where the match is weak. Expanded clones are given a class, and other clones once, few, many or no size at all.

>few|TRBD1|TRBJ1-2|TRBV2|15
CASTKQGLRSDGYTF
TGTGCCAGCACTAAACAGGGGCTCCGATCCGATGGCTACACCTTC
>-|-|TRBJ2-1|TRBV5-1|15
CASSIYPSFSHEQFF
TGCGCCAGCAGCATCTATCCCTCTTTTAGCCATGAGCAGTTCTTC
>-|-|TRBJ2-2|TRBV6-5|13
CASTDRNTGELFF
TGTGCCAGCACCGACAGGAACACCGGGGAGCTGTTTTTT
>few|-|TRBJ1-2|TRBV7-2|14
CASSLAEANYGYTF
TGTGCCAGCAGCTTAGCAGAAGCTAACTATGGCTACACCTTC
>-|TRBD1|TRBJ2-2|TRBV9|16
CASSVGQGANTGELFF
TGTGCCAGCAGCGTAGGACAGGGGGCTAACACCGGGGAGCTGTTTTTT
>once|-|TRBJ2-2|TRBV9|14
CASSVPGGTGELFF
TGTGCCAGCAGCGTCCCCGGGGGCACCGGGGAGCTGTTTTTT
>-|-|TRBJ2-1|TRBV11-2|14
CASSLILLESEQFF
TGTGCCAGCAGCTTGATATTACTAGAGAGTGAGCAGTTCTTC
>few|TRBD1|TRBJ2-3|TRBV6-4|15
CASSDGTGGTDTQYF
TGTGCCAGCAGTGACGGGACAGGGGGCACAGATACGCAGTATTTT
>-|-|TRBJ2-2|TRBV19|18
CASSIDFGGRQGAGELFF
TGTGCCAGTAGTATAGATTTTGGAGGCAGGCAGGGTGCCGGGGAGCTGTTTTTT
>-|-|TRBJ2-7|TRBV7-2|14
CASSVRDQAYEQYF
TGTGCCAGCAGCGTCCGGGACCAAGCCTACGAGCAGTACTTC
>-|-|TRBJ1-1|TRBV18|15
CASSPRQGRNTEAFF
TGTGCCAGCTCACCACGTCAGGGGAGGAACACTGAAGCTTTCTTT
>-|-|TRBJ1-1|TRBV7-2|14
CASSFAGGDTEAFF
TGTGCCAGCAGCTTCGCGGGGGGGGACACTGAAGCTTTCTTT
>-|TRBD2|TRBJ2-5|TRBV4-1|13
CASSPGLAETQYF
TGCGCCAGCAGCCCGGGACTAGCAGAGACCCAGTACTTC
>-|TRBD1|TRBJ1-2|TRBV7-2|14
CASSGQTGNYGYTF
TGTGCCAGCAGCGGACAGACAGGGAACTATGGCTACACCTTC
>-|-|TRBJ1-4|TRBV6-5|15
CASSYEVGAREKLFF
TGTGCCAGCAGTTACGAAGTAGGGGCCCGGGAAAAACTGTTTTTT
>medium-sized|-|TRBJ1-2|TRBV6-5|12
CASSQGLNGYTF
TGTGCCAGCAGCCAGGGTTTGAATGGCTACACCTTC
>-|TRBD2|TRBJ2-7|TRBV13|15
CASSRTSGGYYEQYF
TGTGCCAGCAGCCGCACTAGCGGAGGGTACTACGAGCAGTACTTC
>few|-|TRBJ2-3|TRBV6-6|12
CASSYGTDTQYF
TGTGCCAGCAGTTATGGGACAGATACGCAGTATTTT
>-|-|TRBJ2-3|TRBV3-1/TRBV3-2|12
CASSLKARTQYF
TGTGCCAGCAGCCTAAAGGCTAGGACGCAGTATTTT
>-|TRBD1|TRBJ2-1|TRBV7-7|13
CASSLTGSNEQFF
TGTGCTAGCAGCTTGACAGGGTCGAATGAGCAGTTCTTC
>-|TRBD1|TRBJ1-2|TRBV5-1|15
CASSLLGQGVYGYTF
TGCGCCAGCAGCTTGCTAGGACAGGGGGTCTATGGCTACACCTTC
>-|-|TRBJ2-7|TRBV10-1|14
CARTGAGPLYEQYF
TGCGCCAGGACTGGGGCGGGGCCCCTCTACGAGCAGTACTTC
>-|TRBD1|TRBJ2-7|TRBV6-6|14
CASSPDRGRYEQYF
TGTGCCAGCAGCCCAGACAGGGGCAGGTACGAGCAGTACTTC
>-|-|TRBJ2-5|TRBV2|12
CASTEGGETQYF
TGTGCCAGCACCGAGGGGGGAGAGACCCAGTACTTC
>-|-|TRBJ1-3|TRBV25-1|14
CASSDSRAGNTIYF
TGTGCCAGCAGTGACAGCAGGGCTGGAAACACCATATATTTT
>-|TRBD1|TRBJ1-3|TRBV19|14
CASKGTASGNTIYF
TGTGCCAGTAAAGGGACAGCCTCTGGAAACACCATATATTTT
>once|-|TRBJ1-5|TRBV10-3|14
CATGRGGSNQPQHF
TGTGCCACCGGTCGAGGGGGTAGCAATCAGCCCCAGCATTTT
>-|TRBD2|TRBJ2-7|TRBV19|15
CASSTGTSGRGEQYF
TGTGCCAGTAGTACCGGGACTAGCGGGAGGGGCGAGCAGTACTTC
>-|TRBD2|TRBJ2-5|TRBV10-3|19
CAISEAGLAGAIPQETQYF
TGTGCCATCAGTGAGGCCGGGCTAGCGGGGGCCATCCCTCAAGAGACCCAGTACTTC
>-|TRBD2|TRBJ2-4|TRBV5-4|14
CASSLEVAGDGQYF
TGTGCCAGCAGCTTGGAGGTAGCGGGCGATGGACAGTACTTC
>few|TRBD1|TRBJ2-7|TRBV12-3/TRBV12-4|13
CASSLGQIHEQYF
TGTGCCAGCAGTTTGGGACAGATCCACGAGCAGTACTTC
>-|TRBD2|TRBJ2-1|TRBV3-1/TRBV3-2|14
CASSQDLGGREQFF
TGTGCCAGCAGCCAAGACTTAGGCGGGAGAGAGCAGTTCTTC
>-|-|TRBJ2-6|TRBV7-6|17
CASSSSVIGSGANVLTF
TGTGCCAGCAGCTCTAGCGTTATAGGCTCTGGGGCCAACGTCCTGACTTTC
>-|-|TRBJ2-1|TRBV6-1|15
CASSEGPSSYNEQFF
TGTGCCAGCAGTGAAGGTCCTAGCTCCTACAATGAGCAGTTCTTC
>-|TRBD1|TRBJ1-5|TRBV10-1|17
CASSATGGPYSNQPQHF
TGCGCCAGCAGTGCGACAGGGGGGCCTTATAGCAATCAGCCCCAGCATTTT
>-|-|TRBJ1-2|TRBV6-5|13
CASSYGRSYGYTF
TGTGCCAGCAGTTACGGGAGGTCTTACGGCTATACCTTC
>-|-|TRBJ2-6|TRBV19|17
CASTPGPLGSGANVLTF
TGTGCCAGTACCCCGGGGCCTTTGGGATCTGGGGCCAACGTCCTGACTTTC
>-|-|TRBJ1-3|TRBV19|13
CASTLDRGNTIYF
TGTGCCAGTACCTTGGACAGAGGGAACACCATATATTTT
>once|-|TRBJ2-5|TRBV7-2|10
CASSSGTQYF
TGTGCCAGCAGCTCGGGGACCCAGTACTTC